Detailed here is one TCR beta chain. At least ten counts were recorded for this clonotype. The antigen it recognizes is unknown. No per-base quality is available; no much larger clone lies one base away. CDR1 and CDR2 were assigned from the germline V gene as SGHTA and FQGNSA. CDR3 length: 18 amino acids, cysteine to phenylalanine. Just CDR3 DNA is preserved here, 54 bases in frame from base 1. V is pared back by 1 base and J by 2 bases, with 19 bases lying between the germline termini. This record comes from a study of T cells in Graves' hyperthyroidism and ophthalmopathy (dated by TCRdb to the late 2010s). Turning to the overall study: Peripheral blood samples were taken at the time of initial diagnosis, prior to any treatment. After blood sampling, hyperthyroidism patients were treated with methimazole at a starting dose of 30 mg daily, and ophthalmopathy patients were treated with high-dose intravenous methylprednisolone. To identify TCR V-J signatures that set the groups apart, the researchers used a discovery cohort of 100 patients, made up of 40 to 45 with Graves' ophthalmopathy and approximately 57 with stable Graves' hyperthyroidism. Whether ophthalmopathy could be predicted prospectively was tested in an independent validation cohort made up of some 20 hyperthyroidism patients plus 17 patients who later progressed to ophthalmopathy. The 100 or so discovery patients were randomly divided into training and test sets at a 7:3 ratio. Thyroid tissue and blood T-cell repertoires from roughly 6 Graves' hyperthyroidism patients were also compared in the study. TCR Vbeta CDR3 sequencing of 120 to 150 peripheral blood samples (roughly 41 ophthalmopathy, 75 hyperthyroidism and about 17 progressor patients) is reported in the paper.

TCR beta CDR3 regions were amplified from RNA transcripts. For the first round of RT-PCR on the TCR CDR3, the HTBI primer set was used together with the Qiagen OneStep RT-PCR kit. Libraries were constructed in a second round of multiplex PCR, after which size selection and purification were carried out. Paired-end sequencing of the libraries was performed with 100 bp reads on an Illumina HiSeq2000. The paper's processing steps were these. SOAPnuke was used to process the raw data, with reads discarded if the reads contained adapters or uncalled bases, had a mean Phred below 15, or lacked an exact constant-primer or identifier match. High-quality paired reads were merged using COPE v1.2.5, and each unique nucleotide sequence was defined as a clonotype. Clonotypes were aligned to IMGT TRBV, TRBD and TRBJ reference segments using MiTCR v1.1. Only V-J combinations with frequency above 0.0001, covering 99.2% of repertoires, were analysed. The TCS score was defined as the ratio of F50 (clonal expansion) to E x V (chaos), calculated using BLOSUM62-based TCRdist between CDR3 peptides within each V-J. Welch's t-statistics and random forest reduced approximately 520 V-J features to 13, which were used in a naive Bayes classifier (R e1071). TCRdb itself trimmed the public reads at Q25 with fastp, ran MiXCR and retained productive beta chains. Rows with one shared CDR3 protein collapse into an entry with the most common genes and DNA. The authors' filters were not applied to this entry. This sample holds hundreds of thousands of distinct CDR3 sequences; about 13% were observed only once. The ten largest clones add up to around 9.2% of the sample.

A patient counted as having stable Graves' hyperthyroidism if no progression to ophthalmopathy occurred over 18 months of follow-up. Hyperthyroidism patients were newly diagnosed, had a disease duration of under 2 months, and were aged 18 to 65 years. The study excluded patients with uncontrolled infections, other autoimmune diseases, pregnancy or lactation. Diagnoses relied on clinical symptoms, serum thyroxine and TRAb, thyroid ultrasound and orbital computed tomography. PBMCs were separated from roughly 9.6 ml of fresh peripheral blood using Ficoll-Paque density gradient centrifugation. Trizol reagent was used to extract total RNA, and RNA quality was then checked on an Agilent 2100 Bioanalyzer. What the authors observed across the whole study: In validation, the model predicted progression to ophthalmopathy with 55% to 71% sensitivity and approximately 72% specificity, a median of roughly seven months before onset. No statistical method was used to set the sample size in advance, and investigators knew the group allocation. A model built on a 13 V-J signature distinguished ophthalmopathy from stable hyperthyroidism, reaching approximately 89% sensitivity and under 84% specificity in cross-validation and 80%/75% in testing. Most expanded thyroid clonotypes (frequency above 0.001) were also detected in blood, suggesting blood repertoires may reflect thyroid immune responses.

Recombination joined TRBV7-2 with TRBJ2-3; the best D guess is TRBD1, with 5 bases matching. This TCR was sampled from a young woman with Graves' hyperthyroidism. The sample was blood. The nucleotides read TGTGCCAGCAGCTTAGGAAGGGGCAATGGGTCTTACACAGATACGCAGTATTTT. Protein translation: CASSLGRGNGSYTDTQYF.